Below, 16 T cell receptor beta chains from the same sample are listed, as sequenced in a study of blood T cells in healthy people across ages. Primed by a sample-barcoded 5' primer and a J-beta primer mix, a second PCR proceeded for about 7 to 12 cycles. From the 5' RACE reads, TCRdb called clonotypes with MiXCR, one entry per CDR3 protein. Here the sample spans hundreds of thousands of distinct CDR3 sequences, about 28% being singletons. This sample also appeared in a second study, on T cells of mothers and their children.

Sequencing was performed on blood. The receptors derive from a boy under 10 years old in good health.

This clonotype was observed a few times. Mismatch with germline at one junction end may stem from a read error. The chain combines TRBV29-1 with TRBJ2-4; the D gene could be TRBD1 or TRBD2 (5 bases each). CDR3 length: 15 residues. CDR1 is SQVTM and CDR2 is ANQGSEA in the germline V gene. The CDR3, as DNA: TGCAGCGCGGGGCCGGGGAACTTAGCCAAGAACATTCAGTACTTC. It encodes CSAGPGNLAKNIQYF.

The rearrangement links TRBV7-2 to TRBJ2-5, with D possibly being TRBD1 or TRBD2 (5 bases each). The length of the CDR3 is 15 residues. Trimming removed 4 bases at V and 1 base at J, with 13 bases between. Germline V gene lookup returns CDR1 SGHTA and CDR2 FQGNSA. CDR3 region: CASSSSFGAQETQYF. The CDR3 DNA sequence: TGTGCCAGCAGCTCCTCTTTCGGGGCCCAAGAGACCCAGTACTTC.

The V call is TRBV20-1, the J call TRBJ1-2; the D is unclear. The V end was cut by 5 bases, the J end by 1 base, with 14 bases between. Germline V gives CDR1 DFQATT, CDR2 SNEGSKA (reference sequence). The CDR3 is 14 amino acids. CDR3 DNA: TGCAGTGCTCGTCATTCGGACCTTAACTATGGCTACACCTTC. Protein: CSARHSDLNYGYTF.

This clonotype was picked up a small number of times. The chain's CDR3 is CASSGRFGETQYF. Here the CDR3 DNA reads TGTGCCAGCAGCGGGCGCTTCGGGGAGACCCAGTACTTC. The rearrangement links TRBV25-1 to TRBJ2-5, with no clear D. Germline CDR1 and CDR2: MGHDK and SYGVNS. V was trimmed by 6 bases and J by 5 bases, leaving 13 bases between them. The CDR3 runs 13 residues. Together with reference TRBV25-1 and TRBJ2-5, the CDR3 gives the full variable domain: EADIYQTPRYLVIGTGKKITLECSQTMGHDKMYWYQQDPGMELHLIHYSYGVNSTEKGDLSSESTVSRIRTEHFPLTLESARPSHTSQYLCASSGRFGETQYFGPGTRLLVL.

This clonotype was seen only a few times. Sequence at one end of the junction differs from germline and may be a read error. The chain links TRBV7-9 to TRBJ1-1; D unresolved. The CDR3 extends over 12 amino acids. Germline lookup yields CDR1 SEHNR and CDR2 FQNEAQ (reference sequence). CDR3 coding DNA: TGCGCCAGCAGCTTGGACGGGACTGAAGCTTTCTTT. Translation: CASSLDGTEAFF.

This clonotype has just a few counts. The chain couples TRBV7-2 to TRBJ2-5, with 12 bases aligning to TRBD2. Germline CDR1 is SGHTA and CDR2 is FQGNSA. The V and J ends lost 1 base and 2 bases, in that order; junction bases with no gene match: 8. The CDR3 loop spans 18 amino acids. CDR3 sequence reads: CASSLGLAGASGQETQYF. The DNA for the CDR3 is TGTGCCAGCAGCTTAGGACTAGCGGGAGCGAGTGGACAAGAGACCCAGTACTTC.

This clonotype was seen a few times. This chain connects TRBV18 to TRBJ2-7, with TRBD1 matching over 8 bases. CDR3 size: 15 residues. Germline V gene lookup returns CDR1 KGHSH and CDR2 LQKENI. V lost 6 bases and J lost 7; bases outside the gene matches: 14. Here the CDR3 DNA reads TGTGCCAGCTCTCCCGGGACAGGAGCCCTACGGGAGCAGTACTTC. Encoded protein: CASSPGTGALREQYF.

The CDR3 nucleotides read TGTGCCAGCAGCTTAGTAACGGGACTAGCAGCGAATGAGCAGTTCTTC. Amino acid sequence: CASSLVTGLAANEQFF. The chain recombines TRBV7-9 with TRBJ2-1; 9 bases fit TRBD2. After removal of 1 base from V and 7 bases from J, the junction contained 8 bases not matched to a gene. The CDR3 runs to 16 residues. From germline, CDR1 is SEHNR and CDR2 FQNEAQ (reference sequence). The variable domain in full, with the rest retrieved from reference TRBV7-9 and TRBJ2-1, is DTGVSQNPRHKITKRGQNVTFRCDPISEHNRLYWYRQTLGQGPEFLTYFQNEAQLEKSRLLSDRFSAERPKGSFSTLEIQRTEQGDSAMYLCASSLVTGLAANEQFFGPGTRLTVL.

The gene calls are TRBV5-8 and TRBJ2-5; D not certain. The DNA end is a closer match to TRBJ2-7, so the J assignment may be wrong. CDR3 length: 17 residues. CDR1 and CDR2 from the germline V gene are SGHTS and YDEGEE. The CDR3, as DNA: TGTGCCAGCAGCTTGGTGGCAAAGGAGCTAAGGCCCTACGAGCAGTACTTC. It yields the protein CASSLVAKELRPYEQYF.

CDR3 sequence reads: CASSLGFHEDRVSYEQYF. CDR3 nucleotide sequence: TGTGCCAGCAGCTTAGGCTTTCACGAGGACAGGGTTTCCTACGAGCAGTACTTC. The chain links TRBV11-2 to TRBJ2-7; 8 bases map to TRBD1. This CDR3 contains 18 residues. V shed 1 base, J shed 1 base, and the junction held 12 bases outside the gene matches. Germline values: CDR1 SGHAT, CDR2 FQNNGV.

This clonotype has only a few counts. The chain recombines TRBV4-3 with TRBJ2-1, with TRBD2 identical over 15 bases. This CDR3 has 17 amino acids. With 3 bases clipped from V and 3 bases from J, the junction kept 3 bases outside the gene matches. The V gene's germline CDR1 is LGHNA and CDR2 YSLEER. CDR3 nucleotides: TGCGCCAGCAGCCAGGGGACTAGCGGGAGGATCTACAATGAGCAGTTCTTC. This sequence encodes CASSQGTSGRIYNEQFF.

The sample holds a few counts of this clonotype. The rearrangement links TRBV18 to TRBJ1-5; D not certain. Trimming took 4 bases from V and 4 from J, leaving 8 bases between them. CDR3 length equals 13 residues. Germline V gives CDR1 KGHSH, CDR2 LQKENI. The CDR3 sequence is CASSQDGNQPQHF. The DNA of the CDR3 is TGTGCCAGCTCACAAGACGGAAATCAGCCCCAGCATTTT.

This clonotype was counted between two and nine times. V and J are TRBV19 and TRBJ2-1, with 9 bases fitting TRBD1. J was trimmed by 3 bases and V by 5 bases; bases with no gene match: 2. Germline V gives CDR1 LNHDA, CDR2 SQIVND (reference sequence). The CDR3 covers 14 residues. The CDR3 spells CASSWGQGYNEQFF. The CDR3 nucleotides read TGTGCCAGTAGTTGGGGACAGGGCTACAATGAGCAGTTCTTC.

The chain combines TRBV12-5 with TRBJ1-5; 8 nucleotides agree with TRBD1. V trimming: 5 bases; J trimming: 5 bases; junction bases outside the gene matches: 5. The CDR3 is 14 residues long. CDR1 is LGHNT, CDR2 FRNRAP, per germline. In nucleotides, the CDR3 is TGTGCTAGTGGTAGCGGACAGGGCTATCAGCCCCAGCATTTT. This translates into CASGSGQGYQPQHF.

A few counts support this clonotype. The chain employs TRBV6-6 and TRBJ2-1, with 7 nucleotides matching TRBD2. Trimming cost V 2 bases and J 7 bases; bases outside gene matches: 5. The V gene's germline CDR1 is MNHNY and CDR2 SVGAGI (reference sequence). CDR3 length equals 14 residues. CDR3 sequence: CASSYGGESNEQFF. The DNA of the CDR3 is TGTGCCAGCAGTTACGGGGGGGAGAGTAATGAGCAGTTCTTC.

This clonotype was recorded a few times. The rearrangement links TRBV4-2 to TRBJ1-1; the D gene is possibly TRBD1 (6 bases). The CDR3 is 15 amino acids. Between the trimmed V and J ends, which lost 2 bases and 2 bases, there was a span of 12 bases. Germline CDR1 and CDR2: LGHNA and YNFKEQ. In DNA, the CDR3 is TGTGCCAGCAGCCAAACGGGGGCGGGTAACACTGAAGCTTTCTTT. Encoded protein: CASSQTGAGNTEAFF.